This T cell receptor beta chain was identified during a study of vaccination effects on CD4 cells after COVID-19. Study in general: The participants, recipients of two vaccine doses, got either BNT162b2 or mRNA-1273.

Viral peptide pool expansion of antigen-specific CD4+ T cells preceded sequencing in the ViraFEST assay. The culture ran for approximately 10 days, and then CD4+ T cells were isolated. Recipients of the vaccine had no prior SARS-CoV-2 infection and negative nucleocapsid antibodies. For this clone: Its antigen is not identified.

Trimming removed 2 bases at V and 4 bases at J, with 15 bases between. Germline CDR1 reads SGHRS; CDR2 reads YFSETQ. The CDR3 sequence is 15 residues long. Profiled with immunoSEQ multiplex PCR; TCRdb holds only in-frame clones, not every one. Of tens of thousands of clones in the sample, under 75% were seen once. The TCR originated in a human donor who received a COVID-19 vaccine. This specimen was CD4+ T cells from PBMCs cultured with HCoV-OC43 spike peptides, taken before COVID-19 vaccination. The subset: HCoV-OC43 spike overlapping peptide pool stimulation. V is TRBV5-1 and J is TRBJ1-1; TRBD1 is a possible D gene (6 bases). The CDR3, as DNA: TGCGCCAGCAGCTTCTGGGGGGCGCAGAGCACTGAAGCTTTCTTT. Translated: CASSFWGAQSTEAFF.